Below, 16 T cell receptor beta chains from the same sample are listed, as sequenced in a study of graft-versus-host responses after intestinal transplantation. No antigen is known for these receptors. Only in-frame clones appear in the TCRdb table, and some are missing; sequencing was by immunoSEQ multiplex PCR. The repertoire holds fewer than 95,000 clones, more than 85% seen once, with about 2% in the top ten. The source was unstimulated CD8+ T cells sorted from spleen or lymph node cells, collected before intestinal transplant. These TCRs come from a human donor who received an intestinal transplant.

The CDR3 sequence is CASSLRDTTGELFF. The CDR3 coding sequence is TGTGCCAGCAGCTTAAGGGACACTACCGGGGAGCTGTTTTTT. This rearrangement joins TRBV7-2 to TRBJ2-2; D perhaps matches TRBD1 (6 bases). The CDR3 runs 14 residues. CDR1 and CDR2 (germline): SGHTA, FQGNSA. V was pared by 2 bases and J by 5 bases, with 9 bases between.

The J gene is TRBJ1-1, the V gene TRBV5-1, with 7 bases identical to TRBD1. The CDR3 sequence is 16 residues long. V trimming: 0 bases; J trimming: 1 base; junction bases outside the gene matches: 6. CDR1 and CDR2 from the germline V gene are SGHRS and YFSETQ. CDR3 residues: CASSLALDRRNTEAFF. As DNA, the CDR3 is TGCGCCAGCAGCTTGGCCCTGGACAGGAGGAACACTGAAGCTTTCTTT.

In nucleotides, the CDR3 is TGTGCCAGCAGCCCCCATGGGGGGAACAATGAGCAGTTCTTC. Its translation is CASSPHGGNNEQFF. The chain couples TRBV9 to TRBJ2-1, with a weak D call TRBD2 (6 bases). The CDR3 sequence is 14 residues long. V shed 4 bases and J shed 5 bases, with 13 bases lying between them. Germline-derived CDR1 and CDR2 are SGDLS and YYNGEE.

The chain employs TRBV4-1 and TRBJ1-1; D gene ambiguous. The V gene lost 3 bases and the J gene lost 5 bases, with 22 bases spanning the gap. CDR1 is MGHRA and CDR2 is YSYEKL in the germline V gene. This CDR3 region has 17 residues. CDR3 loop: CASSQADSAGPGTEAFF. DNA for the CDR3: TGCGCCAGCAGCCAGGCCGATTCGGCCGGCCCGGGAACTGAAGCTTTCTTT.

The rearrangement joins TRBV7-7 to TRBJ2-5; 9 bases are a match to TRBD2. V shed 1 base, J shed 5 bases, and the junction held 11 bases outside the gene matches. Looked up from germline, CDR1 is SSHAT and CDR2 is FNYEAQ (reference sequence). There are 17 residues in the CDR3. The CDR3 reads CASSLGIAGETLETQYF. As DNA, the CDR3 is TGTGCCAGCAGCTTAGGTATAGCGGGGGAGACCCTGGAGACCCAGTACTTC.

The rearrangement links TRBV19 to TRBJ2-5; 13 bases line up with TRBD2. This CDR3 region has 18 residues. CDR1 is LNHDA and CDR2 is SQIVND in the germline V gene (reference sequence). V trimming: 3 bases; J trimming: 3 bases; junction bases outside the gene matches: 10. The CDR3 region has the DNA TGTGCCAGTAGTATTGCACTAGCGGGGGGGCCGGCCAAAGAGACCCAGTACTTC. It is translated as CASSIALAGGPAKETQYF.

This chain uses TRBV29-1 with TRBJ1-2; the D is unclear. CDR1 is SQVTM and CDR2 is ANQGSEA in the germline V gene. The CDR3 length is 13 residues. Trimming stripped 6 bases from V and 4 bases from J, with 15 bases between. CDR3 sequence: CSVPGLPSYGYTF. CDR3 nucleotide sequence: TGCAGCGTGCCCGGACTGCCCAGCTATGGCTACACCTTC.

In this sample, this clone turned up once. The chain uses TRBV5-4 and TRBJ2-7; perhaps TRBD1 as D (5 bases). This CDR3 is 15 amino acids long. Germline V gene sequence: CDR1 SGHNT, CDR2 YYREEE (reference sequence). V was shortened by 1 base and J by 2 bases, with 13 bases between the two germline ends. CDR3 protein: CASSLKTETPYEQYF. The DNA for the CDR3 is TGTGCCAGCAGCTTGAAGACAGAGACCCCCTACGAGCAGTACTTC.

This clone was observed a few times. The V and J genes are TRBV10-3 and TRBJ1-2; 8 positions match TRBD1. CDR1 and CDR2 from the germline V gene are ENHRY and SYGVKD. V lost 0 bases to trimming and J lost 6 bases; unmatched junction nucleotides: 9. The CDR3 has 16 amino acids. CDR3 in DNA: TGTGCCATCAGTGAGTCGGAGTGGGCAGGGGGCGATGGCTACACCTTC. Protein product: CAISESEWAGGDGYTF.

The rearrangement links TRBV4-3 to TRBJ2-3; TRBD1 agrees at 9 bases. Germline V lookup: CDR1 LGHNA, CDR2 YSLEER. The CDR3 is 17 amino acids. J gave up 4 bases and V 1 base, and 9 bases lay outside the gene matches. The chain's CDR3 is CASSQAPTGGHPDTQYF. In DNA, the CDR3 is TGCGCCAGCAGCCAAGCTCCGACAGGGGGTCACCCAGATACGCAGTATTTT.

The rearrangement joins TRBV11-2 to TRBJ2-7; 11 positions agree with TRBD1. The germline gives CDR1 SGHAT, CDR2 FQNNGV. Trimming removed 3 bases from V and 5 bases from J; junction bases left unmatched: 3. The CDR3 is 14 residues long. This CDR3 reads CASSFGQGANEQYF. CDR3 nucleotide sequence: TGTGCCAGCAGCTTTGGACAGGGGGCTAACGAGCAGTACTTC.

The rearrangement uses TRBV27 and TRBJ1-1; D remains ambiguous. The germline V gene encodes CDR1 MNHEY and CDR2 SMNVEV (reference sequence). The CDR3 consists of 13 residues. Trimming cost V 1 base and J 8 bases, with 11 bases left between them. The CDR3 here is CASSLFIQTEAFF. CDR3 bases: TGTGCCAGCAGTTTATTTATACAAACCGAAGCTTTCTTT.

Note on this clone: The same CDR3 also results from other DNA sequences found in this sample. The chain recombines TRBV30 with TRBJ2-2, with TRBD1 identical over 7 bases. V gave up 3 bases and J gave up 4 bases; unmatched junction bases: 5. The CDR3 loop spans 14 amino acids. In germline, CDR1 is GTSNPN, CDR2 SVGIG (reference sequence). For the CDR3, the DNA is TGTGCCTGGAGCCTTGGACAGGTCACCGGGGAGCTGTTTTTT. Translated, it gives CAWSLGQVTGELFF.

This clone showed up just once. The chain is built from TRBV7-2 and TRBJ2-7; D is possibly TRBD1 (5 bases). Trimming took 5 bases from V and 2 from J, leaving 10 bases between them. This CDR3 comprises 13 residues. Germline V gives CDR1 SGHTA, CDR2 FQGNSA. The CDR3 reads CASSPPGTYEQYF. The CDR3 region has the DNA TGTGCCAGCAGCCCCCCAGGGACCTACGAGCAGTACTTC.

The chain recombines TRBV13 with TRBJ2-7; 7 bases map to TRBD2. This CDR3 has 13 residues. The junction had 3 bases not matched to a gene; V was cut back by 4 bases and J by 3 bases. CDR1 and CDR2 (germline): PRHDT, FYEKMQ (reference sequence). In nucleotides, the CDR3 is TGTGCCAGCAGCTCGGGAGGAAGCTACGAGCAGTACTTC. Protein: CASSSGGSYEQYF.

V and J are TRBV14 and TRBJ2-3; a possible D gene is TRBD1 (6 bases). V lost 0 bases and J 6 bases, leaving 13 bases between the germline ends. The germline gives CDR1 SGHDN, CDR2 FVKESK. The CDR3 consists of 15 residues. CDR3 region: CASSQEETGKDTQYF. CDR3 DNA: TGTGCCAGCAGCCAAGAGGAGACAGGAAAGGATACGCAGTATTTT.